A selection of T cell receptor beta chains follows, all from one sample in a study of blood T cell repertoires in COVID-19. The method was immunoSEQ multiplex PCR; TCRdb's version includes in-frame clones alone and lacks a portion of them. The sample lists hundreds of thousands of clones, 87% occurring once. The material sequenced was peripheral blood. The receptors shown here come from a young woman who had recovered from COVID-19. CDR3s include the opening cysteine and the closing phenylalanine or tryptophan. A D gene is named only where the DNA matches it firmly. The size field is filled for only some rows; it gives once, few, many or a size class.

v_call	j_call	d_call	clone_size	cdr3_nt	cdr3_aa
TRBV5-1	TRBJ2-5	TRBD2	NA	TGCGCCAGCAGCAAAACTAGCGCTCAAGAGACCCAGTACTTC	CASSKTSAQETQYF
TRBV5-4	TRBJ1-3	TRBD1	NA	TGTGCCAGCAGCTTGGACAGGGGGCCTGGAAACACCATATATTTT	CASSLDRGPGNTIYF
TRBV2	TRBJ1-5	NA	NA	TGTGCCAGCAGTGATGTAGGGGCTCGGAGCAATCAGCCCCAGCATTTT	CASSDVGARSNQPQHF
TRBV12-2	TRBJ1-2	NA	NA	TGTGCAAGTCGCTTACAAACTGAACTTGGCTACACCTTC	CASRLQTELGYTF
TRBV7-9	TRBJ2-3	TRBD2	NA	TGTGCCAGCAGCCTCATCCTCCTAGCGGGAGGTACGCAGTATTTT	CASSLILLAGGTQYF
TRBV11-3	TRBJ2-3	TRBD1	NA	TGTGCCAGCAGCGGTTCCGGGACAGGGACAGATACGCAGTATTTT	CASSGSGTGTDTQYF
TRBV5-1	TRBJ2-3	TRBD2	NA	TGCGCCAGCAGCTTTTGGGCGGGAGCACAGGATACGCAGTATTTT	CASSFWAGAQDTQYF
TRBV15	TRBJ1-2	NA	once	TGTGCCACCAGCAGAGATGAACGGGGAAAGGGCTACACCTTC	CATSRDERGKGYTF
TRBV28	TRBJ1-4	TRBD1	NA	TGTGCCAGCCACCGGGACAGGGGGAGATTTAATGAAAAACTGTTTTTT	CASHRDRGRFNEKLFF
TRBV9	TRBJ1-1	NA	NA	TGTGCCAGCAGCGTAGAGCTGAACACTGAAGCTTTCTTT	CASSVELNTEAFF
TRBV2	TRBJ1-1	TRBD1	NA	TGTGCCAGCAGGGCCAGGGGGCGGACTGAAGCTTTCTTT	CASRARGRTEAFF
TRBV29-1	TRBJ2-1	TRBD2	NA	TGCAGCGTTGAGGGACTAGCGGGAAATGAGCAGTTCTTC	CSVEGLAGNEQFF
TRBV7-8	TRBJ2-1	NA	NA	TGTGCCAGCAGCGGTCTGGGGCTTGGGGAGCAGTTCTTC	CASSGLGLGEQFF
TRBV5-6	TRBJ2-3	NA	NA	TGTGCCAGCAGCCCAGCGGATTGGGAGGCAGATACGCAGTATTTT	CASSPADWEADTQYF
TRBV11-2	TRBJ2-3	TRBD2	NA	TGTGCCAGCAGCTTAGGTAGGCTAGCGGGAGGCACAGATACGCAGTATTTT	CASSLGRLAGGTDTQYF
TRBV28	TRBJ2-1	NA	NA	TGTGCCAGCATCAATCCTGCACAGAATGAGCAGTTCTTC	CASINPAQNEQFF
TRBV6-1	TRBJ2-7	NA	NA	TGTGCCAGCAGTGAAAGACAGGAGATATTATACGAGCAGTACTTC	CASSERQEILYEQYF
TRBV7-6	TRBJ2-7	TRBD2	NA	TGTGCCAGCAGTCGATTAGCTACTAGCGGGACCTACGAGCAGTACTTC	CASSRLATSGTYEQYF
TRBV4-1	TRBJ2-5	TRBD1	NA	TGCGCCAGCAGCCAAGATCTACAGGGGGGATACCAAGAGACCCAGTACTTC	CASSQDLQGGYQETQYF
TRBV19	TRBJ2-7	TRBD1	NA	TGTGCCAGTAGTTGGGCGGACAGGGGATCGGAGGAGCAGTACTTC	CASSWADRGSEEQYF
TRBV7-9	TRBJ2-5	NA	NA	TGTGCCAGCAGCTTAGCGGCCGAGACCCAGTACTTC	CASSLAAETQYF
TRBV21-1	TRBJ2-7	NA	NA	TGTGCCAGCAGCCCAAATGAGGGACAGGGAACCTACGAGCAGTACTTC	CASSPNEGQGTYEQYF
TRBV19	TRBJ2-7	NA	NA	TGTGCCAGTAGTCCCGGAGGGGAGCAGTACTTC	CASSPGGEQYF
TRBV3-1/TRBV3-2	TRBJ2-2	NA	NA	TGTGCCAGCAGCCAACAGGGCGGCATCGGGGAGCTGTTTTTT	CASSQQGGIGELFF
TRBV27	TRBJ2-7	NA	NA	TGTGCCAGCAGTCCCATAGGGAGTTCCTACGAGCAGTACTTC	CASSPIGSSYEQYF
TRBV1	TRBJ2-5	NA	once	TGCACCAGCTCAAGCTCGGGAGTGCTAGCGGAGAAAGAGACCCAGTACTTC	CTSSSSGVLAEKETQYF
TRBV4-1	TRBJ2-1	TRBD2	NA	TGCGCCAGCAGCCAAGTTACCAGCGGGAGGCGGAATGAGCAGTTCTTC	CASSQVTSGRRNEQFF
TRBV4-1	TRBJ1-1	NA	NA	TGCGCCAGCAGCCAAGATCGGGGTTCCTTTGAAGCTTTCTTT	CASSQDRGSFEAFF
TRBV7-8	TRBJ2-1	NA	NA	TGTGCCAGCATTGGGAGAGACCGACACTACAATGAGCAGTTCTTC	CASIGRDRHYNEQFF
TRBV6-5	TRBJ2-2	NA	once	TGTGCCAGCAGGCACTCAGGGTCAGGGGAGCTGTTTTTT	CASRHSGSGELFF
TRBV4-3	TRBJ2-3	TRBD2	NA	TGCGCCAGCAGCCAAGAAATGTGGGAGGGTACGCAGTATTTT	CASSQEMWEGTQYF
TRBV10-2	TRBJ2-1	TRBD2	NA	TGCGCCAGCAGCCCCGGACTAGCGGAGGAGCAGTTCTTC	CASSPGLAEEQFF
TRBV4-1	TRBJ1-3	TRBD1	once	TGCGCCAGCAGCCAAGGGGACAGACTCTCTGGAAACACCATATATTTT	CASSQGDRLSGNTIYF
TRBV6-5	TRBJ1-2	NA	once	TGTGCCAGCAGTTACGGCACCGTCGGGGGCTACACCTTC	CASSYGTVGGYTF
TRBV5-4	TRBJ1-3	NA	NA	TGTGCCAGCAGCTTGGGGACAATAGAAAACACCATATATTTT	CASSLGTIENTIYF
TRBV4-1	TRBJ1-2	TRBD1	NA	TGCGCCAGCAGCCACCAGGGGGTGTGGGACTATGGCTACACCTTC	CASSHQGVWDYGYTF
TRBV7-3	TRBJ2-2	NA	once	TGTGCCAGCAGCTTAGGCCCCCCCGGGGAGCTGTTTTTT	CASSLGPPGELFF
TRBV4-3	TRBJ2-7	TRBD1	NA	TGCGCCAGCAGCCAAGAATCGGTAGGGGGCCCCTACGAGCAGTACTTC	CASSQESVGGPYEQYF
TRBV7-2	TRBJ1-2	NA	NA	TGTGCCAGCAGCTTAGAAGGAGGGTATGGCTACACCTTC	CASSLEGGYGYTF
TRBV3-1/TRBV3-2	TRBJ1-1	NA	once	TGTGCCAGCAGCCACAGGGGGAACACTGAAGCTTTCTTT	CASSHRGNTEAFF
TRBV28	TRBJ1-4	NA	NA	TGTGCCAGCAGTCTCCGCCGGGGGGCATACCTTGAAAAACTGTTTTTT	CASSLRRGAYLEKLFF
TRBV27	TRBJ2-1	TRBD1	NA	TGTGCCAGCACCCCAGGGGGCGGTTCCTACAATGAGCAGTTCTTC	CASTPGGGSYNEQFF
TRBV7-3	TRBJ2-2	NA	NA	TGTGCCAGCAGCTTAACCTACTCGAACACCGGGGAGCTGTTTTTT	CASSLTYSNTGELFF
TRBV7-3	TRBJ2-1	TRBD2	NA	TGTGCCAGCAGCCGGACGCGCGGGACTAGCGGGAGTAATGAGCAGTTCTTC	CASSRTRGTSGSNEQFF
TRBV29-1	TRBJ1-1	NA	NA	TGCAGCGTTGCTACGGCCCCGGGGGACACTGAAGCTTTCTTT	CSVATAPGDTEAFF
TRBV27	TRBJ1-2	NA	NA	TGTGCCAGCAGTTTATCGATAGAGACAAAGGGGTATGGCTACACCTTC	CASSLSIETKGYGYTF
TRBV4-3	TRBJ2-1	NA	NA	TGCGCCAGCAGCCCCTACGGAGGGGAGCAGTTCTTC	CASSPYGGEQFF
TRBV27	TRBJ2-7	NA	NA	TGTGCCAGCAGTGAAACCCTAGCCTACGAGCAGTACTTC	CASSETLAYEQYF
TRBV19	TRBJ1-5	NA	NA	TGTGCCAGTAGTATGGGGCTGACGATTCAGCCCCAGCATTTT	CASSMGLTIQPQHF
TRBV25-1	TRBJ2-5	NA	NA	TGTGCCAGCAGTGGGACAGTTCAAGAGACCCAGTACTTC	CASSGTVQETQYF
TRBV10-3	TRBJ2-2	TRBD2	few	TGTGCCATCAGTGTGACTAGCGGGAGAAGTACCGGGGAGCTGTTTTTT	CAISVTSGRSTGELFF
TRBV5-1	TRBJ2-7	TRBD1	once	TGCGCCAGCACCCCAGACAGGGAGCGGAGCGAGCAGTACTTC	CASTPDRERSEQYF